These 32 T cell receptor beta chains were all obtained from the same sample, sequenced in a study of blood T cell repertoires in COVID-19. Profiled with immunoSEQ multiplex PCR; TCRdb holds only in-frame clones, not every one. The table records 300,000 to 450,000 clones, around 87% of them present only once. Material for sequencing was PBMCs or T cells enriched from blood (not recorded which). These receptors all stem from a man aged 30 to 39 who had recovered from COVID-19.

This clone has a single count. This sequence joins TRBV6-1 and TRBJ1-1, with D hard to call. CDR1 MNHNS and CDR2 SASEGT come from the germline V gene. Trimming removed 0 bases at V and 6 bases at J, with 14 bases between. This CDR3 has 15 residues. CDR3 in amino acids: CASSEAWRLSAEAFF. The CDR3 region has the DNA TGTGCCAGCAGTGAAGCGTGGAGGCTCTCGGCTGAAGCTTTCTTT.

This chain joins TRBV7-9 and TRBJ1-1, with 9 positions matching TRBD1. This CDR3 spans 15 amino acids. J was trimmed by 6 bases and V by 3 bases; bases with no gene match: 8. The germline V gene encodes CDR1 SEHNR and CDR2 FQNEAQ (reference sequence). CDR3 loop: CASSLTGGRGSEAFF. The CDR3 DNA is TGTGCCAGCAGCTTGACAGGGGGAAGAGGATCTGAAGCTTTCTTT. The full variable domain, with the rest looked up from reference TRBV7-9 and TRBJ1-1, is DTGVSQNPRHKITKRGQNVTFRCDPISEHNRLYWYRQTLGQGPEFLTYFQNEAQLEKSRLLSDRFSAERPKGSFSTLEIQRTEQGDSAMYLCASSLTGGRGSEAFFGQGTRLTVV.

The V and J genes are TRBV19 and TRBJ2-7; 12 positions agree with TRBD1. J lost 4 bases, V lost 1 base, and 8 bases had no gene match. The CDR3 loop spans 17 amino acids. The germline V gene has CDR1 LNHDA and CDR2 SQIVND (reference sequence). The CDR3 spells CASSIGPGTGGFYEQYF. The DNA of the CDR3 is TGTGCCAGTAGTATAGGACCAGGGACAGGGGGCTTTTACGAGCAGTACTTC.

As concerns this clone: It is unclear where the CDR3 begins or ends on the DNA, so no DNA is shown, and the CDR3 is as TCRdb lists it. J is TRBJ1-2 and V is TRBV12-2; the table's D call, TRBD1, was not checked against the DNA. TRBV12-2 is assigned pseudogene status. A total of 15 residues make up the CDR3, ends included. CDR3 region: CASRLVGRGAYGYTF.

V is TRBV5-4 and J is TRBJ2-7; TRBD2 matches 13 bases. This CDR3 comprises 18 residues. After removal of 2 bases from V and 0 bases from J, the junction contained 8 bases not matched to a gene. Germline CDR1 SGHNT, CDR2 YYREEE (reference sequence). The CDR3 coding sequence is TGTGCCAGCAGCTTTCGGACTAGCGGGGGCCTGAGCTCCTACGAGCAGTACTTC. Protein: CASSFRTSGGLSSYEQYF.

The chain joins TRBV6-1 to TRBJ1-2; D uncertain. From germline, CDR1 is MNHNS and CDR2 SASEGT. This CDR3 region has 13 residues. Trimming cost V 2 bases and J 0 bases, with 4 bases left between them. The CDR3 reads CASSETPNYGYTF. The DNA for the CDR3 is TGTGCCAGCAGTGAAACTCCTAACTATGGCTACACCTTC.

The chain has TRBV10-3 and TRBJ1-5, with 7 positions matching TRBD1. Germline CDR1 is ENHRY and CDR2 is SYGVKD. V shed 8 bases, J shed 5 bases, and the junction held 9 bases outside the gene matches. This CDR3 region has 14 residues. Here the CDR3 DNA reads TGTGCCATCGGCGCAGACAGGGTGGATCAGCCCCAGCATTTT. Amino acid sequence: CAIGADRVDQPQHF.

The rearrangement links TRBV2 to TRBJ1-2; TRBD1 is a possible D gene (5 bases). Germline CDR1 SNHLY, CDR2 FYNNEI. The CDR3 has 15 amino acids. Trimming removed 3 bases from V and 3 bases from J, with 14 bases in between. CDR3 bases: TGTGCCAGCAGTGATGGCAGGGCGAACCACTATGGCTACACCTTC. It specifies CASSDGRANHYGYTF.

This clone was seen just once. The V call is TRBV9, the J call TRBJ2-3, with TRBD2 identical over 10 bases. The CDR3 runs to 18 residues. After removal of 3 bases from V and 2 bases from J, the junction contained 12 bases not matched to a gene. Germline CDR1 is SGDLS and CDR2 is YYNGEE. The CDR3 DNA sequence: TGTGCCAGCAGCGCCGGGGCTAGCGGGGGTCGGGCCACAGATACGCAGTATTTT. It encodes CASSAGASGGRATDTQYF.

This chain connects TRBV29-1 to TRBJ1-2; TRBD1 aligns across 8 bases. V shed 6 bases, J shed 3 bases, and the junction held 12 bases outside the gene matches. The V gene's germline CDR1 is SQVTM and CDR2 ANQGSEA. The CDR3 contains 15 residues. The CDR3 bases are TGCAGCGTCTCCGATGGACAGGGCAGACACTATGGCTACACCTTC. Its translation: CSVSDGQGRHYGYTF.

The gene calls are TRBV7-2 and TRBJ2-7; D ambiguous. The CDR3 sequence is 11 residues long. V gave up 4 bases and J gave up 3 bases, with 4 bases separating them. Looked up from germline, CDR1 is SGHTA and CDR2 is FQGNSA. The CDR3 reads CASSYYYEQYF. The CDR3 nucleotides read TGTGCCAGCAGCTATTACTACGAGCAGTACTTC.

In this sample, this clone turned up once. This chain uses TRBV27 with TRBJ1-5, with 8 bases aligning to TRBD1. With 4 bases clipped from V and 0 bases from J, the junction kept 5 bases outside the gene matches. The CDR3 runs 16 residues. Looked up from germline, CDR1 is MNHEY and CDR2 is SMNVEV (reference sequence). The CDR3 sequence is CASSSPGGPSNQPQHF. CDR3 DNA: TGTGCCAGCAGTTCTCCAGGGGGCCCTAGCAATCAGCCCCAGCATTTT.

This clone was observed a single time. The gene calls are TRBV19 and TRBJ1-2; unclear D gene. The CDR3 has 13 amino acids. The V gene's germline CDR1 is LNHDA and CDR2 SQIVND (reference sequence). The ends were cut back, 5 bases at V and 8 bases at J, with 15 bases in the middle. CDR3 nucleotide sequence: TGTGCCAGTAGTGCAGGCAGGTCGGGGGGCTACACCTTC. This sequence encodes CASSAGRSGGYTF.

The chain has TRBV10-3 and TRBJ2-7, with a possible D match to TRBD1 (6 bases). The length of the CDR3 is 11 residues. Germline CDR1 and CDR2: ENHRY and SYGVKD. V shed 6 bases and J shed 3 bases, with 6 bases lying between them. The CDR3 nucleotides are TGTGCCATCAGGGACAGCTACGAGCAGTACTTC. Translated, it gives CAIRDSYEQYF.

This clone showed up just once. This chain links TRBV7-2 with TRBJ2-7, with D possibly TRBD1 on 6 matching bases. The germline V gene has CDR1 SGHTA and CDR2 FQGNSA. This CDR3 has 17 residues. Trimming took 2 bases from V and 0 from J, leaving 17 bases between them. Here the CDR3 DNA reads TGTGCCAGCAGCTTACGAGGGGGTCATCTAAGCTCCTACGAGCAGTACTTC. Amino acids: CASSLRGGHLSSYEQYF.

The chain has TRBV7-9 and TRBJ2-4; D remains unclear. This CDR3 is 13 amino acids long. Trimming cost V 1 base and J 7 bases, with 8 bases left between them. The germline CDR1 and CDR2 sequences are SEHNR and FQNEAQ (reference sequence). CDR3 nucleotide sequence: TGTGCCAGCAGCTTAGGAGTGCCCAACATTCAGTACTTC. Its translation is CASSLGVPNIQYF.

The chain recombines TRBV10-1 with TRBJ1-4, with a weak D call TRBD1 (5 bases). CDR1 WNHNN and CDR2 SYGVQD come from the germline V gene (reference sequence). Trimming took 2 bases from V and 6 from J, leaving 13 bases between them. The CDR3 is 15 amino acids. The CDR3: CASSESGGGYEKLFF. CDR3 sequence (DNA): TGCGCCAGCAGTGAGAGCGGGGGTGGTTATGAAAAACTGTTTTTT.

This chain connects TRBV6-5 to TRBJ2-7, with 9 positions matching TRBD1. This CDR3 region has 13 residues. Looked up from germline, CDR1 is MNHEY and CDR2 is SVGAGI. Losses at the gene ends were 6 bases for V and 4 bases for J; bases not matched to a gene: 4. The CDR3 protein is CASRTGGGYEQYF. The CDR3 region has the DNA TGTGCCAGCAGAACAGGGGGCGGATACGAGCAGTACTTC.

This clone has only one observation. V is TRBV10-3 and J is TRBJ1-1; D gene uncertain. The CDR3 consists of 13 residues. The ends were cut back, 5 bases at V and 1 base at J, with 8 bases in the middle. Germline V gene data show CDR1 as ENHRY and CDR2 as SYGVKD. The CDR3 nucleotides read TGTGCCATCAGTTCATCGGGGAACACTGAAGCTTTCTTT. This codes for CAISSSGNTEAFF.

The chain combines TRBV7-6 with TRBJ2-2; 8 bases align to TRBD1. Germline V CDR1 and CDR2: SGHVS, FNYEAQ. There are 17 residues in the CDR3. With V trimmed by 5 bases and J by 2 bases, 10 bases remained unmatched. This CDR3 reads CASSPRGSGGNTGELFF. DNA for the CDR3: TGTGCCAGCAGCCCCCGGGGGTCAGGGGGCAACACCGGGGAGCTGTTTTTT.

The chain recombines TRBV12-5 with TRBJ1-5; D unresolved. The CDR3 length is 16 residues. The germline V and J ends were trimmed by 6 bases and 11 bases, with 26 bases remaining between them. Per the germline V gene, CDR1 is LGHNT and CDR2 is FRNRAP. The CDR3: CASGPRDGKTPKAQHF. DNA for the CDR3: TGTGCTAGTGGGCCACGTGACGGGAAGACGCCTAAGGCCCAGCATTTT.

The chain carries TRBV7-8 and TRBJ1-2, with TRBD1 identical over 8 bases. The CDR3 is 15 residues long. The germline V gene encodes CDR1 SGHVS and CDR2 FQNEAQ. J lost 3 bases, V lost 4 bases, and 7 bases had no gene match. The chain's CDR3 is CASSYERQGYYGYTF. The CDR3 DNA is TGTGCCAGCAGCTACGAACGACAGGGGTACTATGGCTACACCTTC.

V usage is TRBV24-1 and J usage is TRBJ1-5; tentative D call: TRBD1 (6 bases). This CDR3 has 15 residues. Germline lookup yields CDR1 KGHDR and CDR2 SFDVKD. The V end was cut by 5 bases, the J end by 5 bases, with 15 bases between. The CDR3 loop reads CATSVSGAGYQPQHF. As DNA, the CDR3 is TGTGCCACCAGTGTTTCAGGGGCCGGATATCAGCCCCAGCATTTT.

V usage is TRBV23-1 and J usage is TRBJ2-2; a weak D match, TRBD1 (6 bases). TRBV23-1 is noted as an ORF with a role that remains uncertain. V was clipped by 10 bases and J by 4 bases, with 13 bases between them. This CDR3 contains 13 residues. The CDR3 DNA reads TGCGCCATCGTGGACAGAGGCACCGGGGAGCTGTTTTTT. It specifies CAIVDRGTGELFF.

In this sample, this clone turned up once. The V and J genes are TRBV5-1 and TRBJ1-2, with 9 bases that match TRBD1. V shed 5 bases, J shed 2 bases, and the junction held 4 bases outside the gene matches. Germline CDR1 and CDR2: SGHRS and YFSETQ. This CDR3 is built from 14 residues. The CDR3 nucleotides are TGCGCCAGCAGATCCGGGACAGGGAACTATGGCTACACCTTC. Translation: CASRSGTGNYGYTF.

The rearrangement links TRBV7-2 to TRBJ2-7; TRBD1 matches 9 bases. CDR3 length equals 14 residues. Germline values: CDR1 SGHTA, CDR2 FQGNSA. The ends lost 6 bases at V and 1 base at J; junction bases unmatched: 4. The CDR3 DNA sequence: TGTGCCAGCAGTTGGGGACAGGGATCCTACGAGCAGTACTTC. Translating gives CASSWGQGSYEQYF.

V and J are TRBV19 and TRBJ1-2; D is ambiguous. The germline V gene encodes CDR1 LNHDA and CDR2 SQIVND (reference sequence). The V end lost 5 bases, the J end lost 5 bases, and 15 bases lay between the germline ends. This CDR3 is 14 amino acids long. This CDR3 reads CASSGRGEMYGYTF. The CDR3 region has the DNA TGTGCCAGTAGTGGGCGCGGGGAGATGTATGGCTACACCTTC.

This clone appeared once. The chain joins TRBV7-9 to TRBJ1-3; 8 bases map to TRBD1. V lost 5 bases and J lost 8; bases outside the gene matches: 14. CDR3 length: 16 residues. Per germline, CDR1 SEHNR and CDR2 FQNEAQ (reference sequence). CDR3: CASSARTGNRGYTIYF. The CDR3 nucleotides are TGTGCCAGCAGCGCCCGGACAGGGAATAGGGGATACACCATATATTTT.

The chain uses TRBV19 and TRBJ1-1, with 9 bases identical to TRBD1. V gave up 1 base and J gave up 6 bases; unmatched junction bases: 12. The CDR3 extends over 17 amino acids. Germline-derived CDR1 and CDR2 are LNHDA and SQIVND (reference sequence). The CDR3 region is CASSIVGQGFLSAEAFF. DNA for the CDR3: TGTGCCAGTAGTATAGTCGGACAGGGGTTTTTATCGGCTGAAGCTTTCTTT.

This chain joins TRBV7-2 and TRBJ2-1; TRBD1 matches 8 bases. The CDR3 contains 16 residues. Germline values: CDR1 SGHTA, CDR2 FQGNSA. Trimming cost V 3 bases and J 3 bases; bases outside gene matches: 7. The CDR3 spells CASSLGAGGHYNEQFF. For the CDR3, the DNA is TGTGCCAGCAGCTTGGGGGCAGGGGGCCACTACAATGAGCAGTTCTTC.

CDR3 residues: CASSLAGQGNSGGYTF. CDR3 bases: TGTGCCAGCAGCTTAGCCGGACAGGGGAACTCGGGCGGCTACACCTTC. This rearrangement joins TRBV7-9 to TRBJ1-2; 9 bases are shared with TRBD1. This CDR3 contains 16 residues. The germline CDR1 and CDR2 sequences are SEHNR and FQNEAQ (reference sequence). The ends lost 0 bases at V and 8 bases at J; junction bases unmatched: 10.

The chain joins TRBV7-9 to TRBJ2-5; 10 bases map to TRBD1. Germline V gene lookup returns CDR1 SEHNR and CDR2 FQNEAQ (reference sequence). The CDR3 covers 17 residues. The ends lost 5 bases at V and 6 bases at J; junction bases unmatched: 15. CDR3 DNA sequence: TGTGCCAGCAGCCCCCTAGGCGGGGACAGGGGTCGAAAGACCCAGTACTTC. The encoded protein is CASSPLGGDRGRKTQYF.